Presented here are 4 T cell receptor beta chains from one specimen sequenced in a study of blood T cell repertoires in COVID-19 (TCRdb year 2020). Libraries were prepared through the immunoSEQ multiplex PCR assay. Held by TCRdb, this immuneACCESS table contains in-frame sequences only and omits some clones. Under half of the omission traces to an unresolved V gene where checked; the cause of the rest is unknown. The sample data list 220,000 or so clones, and approximately 81% of these were observed just once. The ten largest clones represent 2.9% of the sample. Sequencing was done on a sample of peripheral blood. The receptors were sampled from a man in his fifties who had recovered from COVID-19.

This chain uses TRBV11-2 with TRBJ1-6, with a tentative D call TRBD1 (5 bases). Germline V gene lookup returns CDR1 SGHAT and CDR2 FQNNGV. CDR3 length equals 14 residues. V was pared by 5 bases and J by 7 bases, with 12 bases between. Here the CDR3 reads CASSPDSKNSPLHF. CDR3 nucleotide sequence: TGTGCCAGCAGCCCAGACAGCAAAAATTCACCCCTCCACTTT.

V is TRBV6-5 and J is TRBJ1-1; D is uncertain. The CDR3 extends over 15 amino acids. The ends were cut back, 2 bases at V and 0 bases at J, with 10 bases in the middle. The V gene's germline CDR1 is MNHEY and CDR2 SVGAGI. The CDR3 sequence is CASSYGPGMNTEAFF. CDR3 DNA sequence: TGTGCCAGCAGTTACGGTCCGGGAATGAACACTGAAGCTTTCTTT.

A note on this clone: A much larger clone differs by one base, so this may be a read error. Other DNA variants within this sample encode the same CDR3. The chain has TRBV6-1 and TRBJ1-5, with a possible D match to TRBD1 (5 bases). CDR3 length: 15 amino acids. Trimming shortened V by 2 bases and J by 0 bases, and 8 bases separated the two germline ends. Germline CDR1 reads MNHNS; CDR2 reads SASEGT. In DNA form, the CDR3 reads TGTGCCAGCAGTGAATTCGGGGGTAGCAATCAGCCCCAGCATTTT. This gives the protein CASSEFGGSNQPQHF.

This chain joins TRBV21-1 and TRBJ2-1; no DNA check was done on the table's D call, TRBD2. TRBV21-1 is classified as a pseudogene. CDR3 length: 16 amino acids. The chain's CDR3 is CASSALLAGVNNEQFF. The CDR3 nucleotides are TGTGCCAGCAGCGCCTTACTAGCGGGGGTTAACAATGAGCAGTTCTTC.